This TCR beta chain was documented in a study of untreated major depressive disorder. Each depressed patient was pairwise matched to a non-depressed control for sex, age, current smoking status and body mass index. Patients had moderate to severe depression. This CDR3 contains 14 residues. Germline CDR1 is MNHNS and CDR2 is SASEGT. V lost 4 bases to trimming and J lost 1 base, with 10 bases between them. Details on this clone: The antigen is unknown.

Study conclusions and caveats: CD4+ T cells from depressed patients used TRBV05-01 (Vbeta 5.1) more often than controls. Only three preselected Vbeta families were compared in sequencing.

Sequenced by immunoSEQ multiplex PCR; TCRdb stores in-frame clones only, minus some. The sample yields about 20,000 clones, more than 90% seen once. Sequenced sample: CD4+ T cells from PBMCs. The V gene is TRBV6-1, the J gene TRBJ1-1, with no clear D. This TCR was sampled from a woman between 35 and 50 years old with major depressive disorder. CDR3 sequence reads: CASSVTEANTEAFF. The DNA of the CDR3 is TGTGCCAGCAGTGTTACAGAAGCGAACACTGAAGCTTTCTTT.